This entry lists 6 T cell receptor beta chains sequenced from one sample in a study of cytomegalovirus exposure and HLA in healthy donors. Vbeta (60) and Jbeta (13) primers were used in the PCR. The table came from immunoSEQ multiplex PCR; TCRdb's copy has only in-frame clones and leaves some out. The sample lists around 120,000 clones, 60% to 85% occurring once. Material: PBMCs. These receptors were collected from a woman between 40 and 50 years old in good health and CMV-seropositive.

This chain connects TRBV6-1 to TRBJ1-1; tentative D call: TRBD1 (6 bases). The CDR3 loop spans 15 amino acids. Trimming removed 3 bases at V and 0 bases at J, with 11 bases between. Germline CDR1 reads MNHNS; CDR2 reads SASEGT. CDR3 sequence: CASSDSGAMNTEAFF. CDR3 nucleotide sequence: TGTGCCAGCAGTGATTCAGGGGCCATGAACACTGAAGCTTTCTTT.

This sequence joins TRBV2 and TRBJ1-2; TRBD1 might be the D (6 bases). The CDR3 has 12 amino acids. Germline values: CDR1 SNHLY, CDR2 FYNNEI. Deletions cut 7 bases from V and 4 bases from J, with 10 bases between. CDR3 protein: CASTQGTYGYTF. CDR3 bases: TGTGCCAGCACCCAGGGGACCTATGGCTACACCTTC.

The V gene is TRBV5-4, the J gene TRBJ2-5; TRBD2 aligns across 11 bases. With 0 bases clipped from V and 5 bases from J, the junction kept 6 bases outside the gene matches. Germline V gives CDR1 SGHNT, CDR2 YYREEE (reference sequence). The CDR3 covers 16 residues. The CDR3 nucleotides read TGTGCCAGCAGCTTGGCCGGGCTAGCGGGAGGCGAGACCCAGTACTTC. Protein product: CASSLAGLAGGETQYF.

This chain uses TRBV7-2 with TRBJ2-3; no reliable D call. CDR1 is SGHTA and CDR2 is FQGNSA in the germline V gene. This CDR3 has 15 amino acids. Between the trimmed V and J ends, which lost 1 base and 2 bases, there was a span of 10 bases. CDR3: CASSLEFTVTDTQYF. The CDR3 nucleotides read TGTGCCAGCAGCTTAGAGTTCACTGTCACAGATACGCAGTATTTT.

V and J are TRBV2 and TRBJ2-7; 10 bases fit TRBD1. The CDR3 is 14 amino acids. CDR1 is SNHLY, CDR2 FYNNEI, per germline. V lost 6 bases and J lost 4; bases outside the gene matches: 6. The CDR3 protein is CASRPTGGQYEQYF. CDR3 nucleotide sequence: TGTGCCAGCAGACCGACAGGGGGCCAGTACGAGCAGTACTTC.

The rearrangement uses TRBV6-4 and TRBJ1-1, with D hard to call. Looked up from germline, CDR1 is MRHNA and CDR2 is SNTAGT. There are 13 residues in the CDR3. V was pared by 3 bases and J by 4 bases, with 9 bases between. Here the CDR3 reads CASSENIGTEAFF. The CDR3 region has the DNA TGTGCCAGCAGTGAGAACATTGGCACTGAAGCTTTCTTT.